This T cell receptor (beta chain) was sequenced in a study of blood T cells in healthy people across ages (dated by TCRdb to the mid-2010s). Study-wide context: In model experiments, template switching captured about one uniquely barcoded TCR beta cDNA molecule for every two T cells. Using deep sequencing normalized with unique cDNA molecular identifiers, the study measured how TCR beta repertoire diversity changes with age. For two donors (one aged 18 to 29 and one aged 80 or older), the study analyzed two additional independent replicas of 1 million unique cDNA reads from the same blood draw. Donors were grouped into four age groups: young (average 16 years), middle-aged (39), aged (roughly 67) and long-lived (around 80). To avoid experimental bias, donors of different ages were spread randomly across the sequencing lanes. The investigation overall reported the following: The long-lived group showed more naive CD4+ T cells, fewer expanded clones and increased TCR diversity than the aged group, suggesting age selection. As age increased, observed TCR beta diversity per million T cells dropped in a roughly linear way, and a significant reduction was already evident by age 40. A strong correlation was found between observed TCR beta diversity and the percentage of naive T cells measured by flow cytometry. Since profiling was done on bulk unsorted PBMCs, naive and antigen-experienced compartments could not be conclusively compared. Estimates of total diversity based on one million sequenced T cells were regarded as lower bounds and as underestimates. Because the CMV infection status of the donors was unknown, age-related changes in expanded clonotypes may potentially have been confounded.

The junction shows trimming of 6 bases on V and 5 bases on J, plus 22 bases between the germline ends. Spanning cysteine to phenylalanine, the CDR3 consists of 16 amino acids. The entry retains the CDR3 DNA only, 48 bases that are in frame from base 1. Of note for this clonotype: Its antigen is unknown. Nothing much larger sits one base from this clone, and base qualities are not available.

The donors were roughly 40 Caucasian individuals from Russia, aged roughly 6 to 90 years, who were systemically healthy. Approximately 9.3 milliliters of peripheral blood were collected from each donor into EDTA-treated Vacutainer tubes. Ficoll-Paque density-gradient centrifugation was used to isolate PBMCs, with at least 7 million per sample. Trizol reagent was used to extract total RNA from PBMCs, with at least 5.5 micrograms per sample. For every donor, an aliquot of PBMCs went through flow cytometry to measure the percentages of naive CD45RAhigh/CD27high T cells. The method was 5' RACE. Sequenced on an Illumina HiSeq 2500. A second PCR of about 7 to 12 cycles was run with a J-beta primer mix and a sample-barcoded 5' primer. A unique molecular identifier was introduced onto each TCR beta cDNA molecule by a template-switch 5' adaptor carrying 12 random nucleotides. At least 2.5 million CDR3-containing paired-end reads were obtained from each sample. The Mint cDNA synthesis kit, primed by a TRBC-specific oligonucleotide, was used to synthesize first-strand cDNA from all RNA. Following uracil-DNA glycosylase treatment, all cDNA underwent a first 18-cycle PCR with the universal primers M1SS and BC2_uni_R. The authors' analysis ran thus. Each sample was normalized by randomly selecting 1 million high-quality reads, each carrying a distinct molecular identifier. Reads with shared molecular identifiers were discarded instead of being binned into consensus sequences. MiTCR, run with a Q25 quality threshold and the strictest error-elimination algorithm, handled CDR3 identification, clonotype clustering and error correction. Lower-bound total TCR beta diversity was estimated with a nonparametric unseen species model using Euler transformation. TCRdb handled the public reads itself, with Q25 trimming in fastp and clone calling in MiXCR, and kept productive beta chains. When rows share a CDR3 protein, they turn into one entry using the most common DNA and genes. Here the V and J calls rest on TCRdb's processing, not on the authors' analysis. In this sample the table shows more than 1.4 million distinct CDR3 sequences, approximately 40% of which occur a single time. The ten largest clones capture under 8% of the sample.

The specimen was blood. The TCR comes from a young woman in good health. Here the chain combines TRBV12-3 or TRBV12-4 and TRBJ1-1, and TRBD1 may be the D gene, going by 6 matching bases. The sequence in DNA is TGTGCCAGCAGCCTAAATAGACAGGAAGGAACAACTGAAGCTTTCTTT. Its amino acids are CASSLNRQEGTTEAFF.